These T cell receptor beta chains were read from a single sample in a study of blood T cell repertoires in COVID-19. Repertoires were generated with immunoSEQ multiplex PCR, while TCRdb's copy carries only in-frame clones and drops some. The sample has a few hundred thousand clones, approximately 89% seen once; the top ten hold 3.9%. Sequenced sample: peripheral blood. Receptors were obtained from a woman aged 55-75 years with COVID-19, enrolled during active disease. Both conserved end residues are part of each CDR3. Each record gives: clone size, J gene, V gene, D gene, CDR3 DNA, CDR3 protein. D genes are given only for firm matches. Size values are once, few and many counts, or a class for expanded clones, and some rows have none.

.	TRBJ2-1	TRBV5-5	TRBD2	TGTGCCAGCAGCGCAGGGACTAGCGGATACAATGAGCAGTTCTTC	CASSAGTSGYNEQFF
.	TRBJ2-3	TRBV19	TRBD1	TGTGCCAGTAGTCCGGGACAGGTTGGTGCAGATACGCAGTATTTT	CASSPGQVGADTQYF
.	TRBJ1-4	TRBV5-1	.	TGCGCCAGCAGTGACAGGCTGACTAATGAAAAACTGTTTTTT	CASSDRLTNEKLFF
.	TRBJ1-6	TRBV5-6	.	TGTGCCAGCAGCTTGGTAGGGGCGGGGGCCCACTCACCCCTCCACTTT	CASSLVGAGAHSPLHF
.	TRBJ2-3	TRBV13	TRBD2	TGTGCCAGCAGCCACCCGGGACTAGCGGGGGGGACCGGCAGTAGGGAGACGCAGTATTTT	CASSHPGLAGGTGSRETQYF
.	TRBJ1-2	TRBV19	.	TGTGCCAGTAGTATCTACTTTAACTATGGCTACACCTTC	CASSIYFNYGYTF
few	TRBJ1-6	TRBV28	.	TGTGCCAGCAGTTTCAGGAATTCACCCCTCCACTTT	CASSFRNSPLHF
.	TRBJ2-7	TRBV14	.	TGTGCCAGCGGTCGGGAGAGGGGGCTGCCGGAGCAGTACTTC	CASGRERGLPEQYF
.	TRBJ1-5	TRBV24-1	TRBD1	TGTGCCACCAGCATGACAGGGAATCAGCCCCAGCATTTT	CATSMTGNQPQHF
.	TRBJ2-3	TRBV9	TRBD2	TGTGCCAGCAGCGTTGGTAGCGGGGGGCGGGGCACAGATACGCAGTATTTT	CASSVGSGGRGTDTQYF
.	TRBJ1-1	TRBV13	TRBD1	TGTGCCAGCAGCGCGGCGAGAGGACAGGGAGGGACTGAAGCTTTCTTT	CASSAARGQGGTEAFF
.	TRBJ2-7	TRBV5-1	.	TGCGCCAGCAGCTCTCTCGACGGGTCCTACGAGCAGTACTTC	CASSSLDGSYEQYF
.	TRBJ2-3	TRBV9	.	TGTGCCAGCACCCTAGACTCGAGCACAGATACGCAGTATTTT	CASTLDSSTDTQYF
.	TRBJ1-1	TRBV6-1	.	TGTGCCAGCAGTTCCCCGACGGGGGTGAACACTGAAGCTTTCTTT	CASSSPTGVNTEAFF
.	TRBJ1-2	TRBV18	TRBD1	TGTGCCAGCTCAACCCAGGGGGGTGAATATGGCTACACCTTC	CASSTQGGEYGYTF
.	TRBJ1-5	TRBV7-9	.	TGTGCCAGCAGCTTCGGGGATCAGCCCCAGCATTTT	CASSFGDQPQHF
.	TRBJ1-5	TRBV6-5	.	TGTGCCAGCCGGAGTAGCAATCAGCCCCAGCATTTT	CASRSSNQPQHF
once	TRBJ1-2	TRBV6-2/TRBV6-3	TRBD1	TGTGCCAGCAGTTCACCGGGACAGGGAATCGGATCGCCCTATGGCTACACCTTC	CASSSPGQGIGSPYGYTF
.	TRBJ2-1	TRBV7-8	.	TGTGCCAGCAGCTTAAACGGGTATGAGCAGTTCTTC	CASSLNGYEQFF
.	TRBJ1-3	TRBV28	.	TGTGCCAGCAGCCCGTTCGGGGCAGGGGTAGGAAACACCATATATTTT	CASSPFGAGVGNTIYF
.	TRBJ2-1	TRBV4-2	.	TGTGCCAGCAGCCAAGATTATAGGACGGGATACAATGAGCAGTTCTTC	CASSQDYRTGYNEQFF
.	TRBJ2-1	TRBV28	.	TGTGCCAGCAGTGCCCACGGGTTTTACAATGAGCAGTTCTTC	CASSAHGFYNEQFF
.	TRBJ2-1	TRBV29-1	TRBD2	TGCAGCGTTCTTGGCGGGGGGGGCGATGAGCAGTTCTTC	CSVLGGGGDEQFF
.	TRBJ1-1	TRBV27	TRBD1	TGTGCCAGCAGCCAACAGGGGGCCCAGAACACTGAAGCTTTCTTT	CASSQQGAQNTEAFF
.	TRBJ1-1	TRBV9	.	TGTGCCAGCAGCGCGTCGGGACAACTCATGAACACTGAAGCTTTCTTT	CASSASGQLMNTEAFF
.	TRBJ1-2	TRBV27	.	TGTGCCAGCAGTTTATCAGGGGTTCGGGGCTACACCTTC	CASSLSGVRGYTF
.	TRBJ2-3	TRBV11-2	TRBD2	TGTGCCAGCAGCCCAGCGGGGACAGATACGCAGTATTTT	CASSPAGTDTQYF
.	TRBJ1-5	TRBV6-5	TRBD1	TGTGCCAGCAGTTCCCGGACAGGGAATCAGCCCCAGCATTTT	CASSSRTGNQPQHF
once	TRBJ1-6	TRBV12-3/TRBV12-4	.	TGTGCCAGCAGTCTTAGCAGCTTGGTCCACTTT	CASSLSSLVHF
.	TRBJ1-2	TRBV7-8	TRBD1	TGTGCCAGCAGCCTCGGACAGGGACACTATGGCTACACCTTC	CASSLGQGHYGYTF
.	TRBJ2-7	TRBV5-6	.	TGTGCCAGCAGCCCCAGGAGGGTAGGCGAGCAGTACTTC	CASSPRRVGEQYF
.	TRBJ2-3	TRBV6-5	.	TGTGCCAGCAGTTTCGAGGGCTTTCTTCTCACAGATACGCAGTATTTT	CASSFEGFLLTDTQYF
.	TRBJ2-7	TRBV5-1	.	TGCGCCAGCAGCTTGGGGGGCGGTGAGCAGTACTTC	CASSLGGGEQYF
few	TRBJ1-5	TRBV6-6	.	TGTGCCAGCAGCCAACAGACCAATCAGCCCCAGCATTTT	CASSQQTNQPQHF
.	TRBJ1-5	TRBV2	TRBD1	TGTGCCAGCGGCGGGACAGGCAATCAGCCCCAGCATTTT	CASGGTGNQPQHF
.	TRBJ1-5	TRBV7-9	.	TGTGCCAGCAGCTTAGTGGGACAAGGAGATCAGCCCCAGCATTTT	CASSLVGQGDQPQHF
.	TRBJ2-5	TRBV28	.	TGTGCCAGCAGACTCAGCGGAGGGCAGCGGGAGACCCAGTACTTC	CASRLSGGQRETQYF
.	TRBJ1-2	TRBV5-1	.	TGCGCCAGCAGCTTGGCCGCCGGGAACTATGGCTACACCTTC	CASSLAAGNYGYTF
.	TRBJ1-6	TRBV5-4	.	TGTGCCAGCAGCCGTAGATCTATACAGGGCAATTCACCCCTCCACTTT	CASSRRSIQGNSPLHF
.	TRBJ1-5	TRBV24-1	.	TGTGCCACCAGTGATAGATGCGGGCCCTTTAATAATCAGCCCCAGCATTTT	CATSDRCGPFNNQPQHF
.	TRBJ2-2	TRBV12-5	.	TGTGCTAGTGGTTTGGCCGGGGACTCATTCGCGAACACCGGGGAGCTGTTTTTT	CASGLAGDSFANTGELFF
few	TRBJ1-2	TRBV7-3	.	TGTGCCAGCAGTCTGACGGAGAACTATGGCTACACCTTC	CASSLTENYGYTF
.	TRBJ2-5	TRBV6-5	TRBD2	TGTGCCAGCAGTAGCGGGGGGGGCCAAGAGACCCAGTACTTC	CASSSGGGQETQYF
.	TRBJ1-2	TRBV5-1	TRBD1	TGCGCCAGCAGCTTGGGTCCCGGGACAGATTATGGCTACACCTTC	CASSLGPGTDYGYTF
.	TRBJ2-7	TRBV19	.	TGTGCCAGTAGTGGAGCAGGGGACTACGAGCAGTACTTC	CASSGAGDYEQYF
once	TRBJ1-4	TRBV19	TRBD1	TGTGCCAGTTCGGACAGGGGGCGAGAAAAACTGTTTTTT	CASSDRGREKLFF
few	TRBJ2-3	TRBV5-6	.	TGTGCCAGCAGCTTGGATTTACAGGGAGGGGCAGATACGCAGTATTTT	CASSLDLQGGADTQYF
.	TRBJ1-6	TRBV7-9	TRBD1	TGTGCCAGCAGCCTCGGACAGGTGTACGGTTCACCCCTCCACTTT	CASSLGQVYGSPLHF